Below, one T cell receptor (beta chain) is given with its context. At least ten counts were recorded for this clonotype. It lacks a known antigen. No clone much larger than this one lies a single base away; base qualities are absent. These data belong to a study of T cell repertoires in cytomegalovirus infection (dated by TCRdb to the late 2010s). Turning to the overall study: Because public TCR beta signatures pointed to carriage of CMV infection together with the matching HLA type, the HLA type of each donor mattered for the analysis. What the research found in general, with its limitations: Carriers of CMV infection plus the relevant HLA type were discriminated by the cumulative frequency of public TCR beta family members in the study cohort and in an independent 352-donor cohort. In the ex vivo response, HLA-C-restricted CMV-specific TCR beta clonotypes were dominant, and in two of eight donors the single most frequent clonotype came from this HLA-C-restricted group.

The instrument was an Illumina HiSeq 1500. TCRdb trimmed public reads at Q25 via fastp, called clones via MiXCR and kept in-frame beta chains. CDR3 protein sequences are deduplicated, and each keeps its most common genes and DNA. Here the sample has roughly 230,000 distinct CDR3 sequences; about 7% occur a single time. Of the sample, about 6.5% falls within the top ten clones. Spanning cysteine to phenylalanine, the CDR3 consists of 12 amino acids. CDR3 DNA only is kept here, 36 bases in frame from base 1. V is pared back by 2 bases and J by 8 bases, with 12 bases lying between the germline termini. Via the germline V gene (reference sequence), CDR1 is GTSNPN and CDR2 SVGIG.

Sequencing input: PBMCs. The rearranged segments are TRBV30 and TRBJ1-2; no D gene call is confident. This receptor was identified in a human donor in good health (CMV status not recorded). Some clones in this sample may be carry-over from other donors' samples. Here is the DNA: TGTGCCTGGAGTCTCTTTATGGGGGGCTACACCTTC. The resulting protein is CAWSLFMGGYTF.